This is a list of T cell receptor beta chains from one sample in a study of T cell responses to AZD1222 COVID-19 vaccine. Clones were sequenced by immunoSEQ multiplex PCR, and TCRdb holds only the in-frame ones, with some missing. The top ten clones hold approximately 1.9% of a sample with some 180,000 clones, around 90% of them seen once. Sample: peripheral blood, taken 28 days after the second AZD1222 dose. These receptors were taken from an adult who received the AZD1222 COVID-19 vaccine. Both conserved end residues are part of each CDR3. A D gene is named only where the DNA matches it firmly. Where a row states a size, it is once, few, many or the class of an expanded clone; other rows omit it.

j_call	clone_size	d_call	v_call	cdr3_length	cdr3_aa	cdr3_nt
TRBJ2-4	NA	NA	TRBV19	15	CASSGLGVAKNIQYF	TGTGCCAGTAGTGGACTCGGGGTGGCCAAAAACATTCAGTACTTC
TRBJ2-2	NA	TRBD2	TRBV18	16	CASSQALAGVTGELFF	TGTGCCAGCTCACAAGCCCTAGCGGGGGTGACCGGGGAGCTGTTTTTT
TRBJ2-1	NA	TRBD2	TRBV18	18	CASSSTLEGSGSKYEQFF	TGTGCCAGCTCATCAACACTCGAAGGTAGCGGGAGTAAGTATGAGCAGTTCTTC
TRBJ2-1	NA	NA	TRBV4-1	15	CASSQGQGGMNEQFF	TGCGCCAGCAGCCAAGGACAGGGAGGAATGAATGAGCAGTTCTTC
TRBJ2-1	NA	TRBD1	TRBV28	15	CASSLYGTAYNEQFF	TGTGCCAGCAGTTTATACGGGACAGCCTACAATGAGCAGTTCTTC
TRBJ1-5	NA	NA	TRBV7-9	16	CASSLGQNAPNQPQHF	TGTGCCAGCAGCTTAGGACAGAATGCTCCCAATCAGCCCCAGCATTTT
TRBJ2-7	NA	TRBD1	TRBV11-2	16	CASRKPGTGGNYEQYF	TGTGCCAGCAGGAAGCCGGGGACAGGGGGGAACTACGAGCAGTACTTC
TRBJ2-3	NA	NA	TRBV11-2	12	CASSPLSGTQYF	TGTGCCAGCAGCCCGCTGAGCGGCACGCAGTATTTT
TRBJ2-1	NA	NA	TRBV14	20	CASSQDVLFRDGRLYNEQFF	TGTGCCAGCAGCCAAGATGTGTTGTTCCGAGATGGCCGTCTCTACAATGAGCAGTTCTTC
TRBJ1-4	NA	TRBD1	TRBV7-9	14	CASSSDRGNEKLFF	TGTGCCAGCAGCTCGGACAGGGGGAATGAAAAACTGTTTTTT
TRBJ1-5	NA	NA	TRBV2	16	CASGLPRGHSNQPQHF	TGTGCCAGCGGATTACCTCGGGGACATAGCAATCAGCCCCAGCATTTT
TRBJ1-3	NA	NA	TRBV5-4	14	CATRAVGGGNTIYF	TGTGCCACGCGGGCGGTGGGGGGAGGAAACACCATATATTTT
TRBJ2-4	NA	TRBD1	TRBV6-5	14	CASSRQGFENIQYF	TGTGCCAGCAGCCGACAGGGCTTCGAAAACATTCAGTACTTC
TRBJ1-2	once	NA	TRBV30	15	CAWSGMGGINYGYTF	TGTGCCTGGAGCGGAATGGGGGGCATAAACTATGGCTACACCTTC
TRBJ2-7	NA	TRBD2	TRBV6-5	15	CASSYESGAPYEQYF	TGTGCCAGCAGTTACGAAAGCGGGGCTCCCTACGAGCAGTACTTC
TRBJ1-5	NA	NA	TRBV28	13	CASGRDSNQPQHF	TGTGCCAGCGGACGGGATAGCAATCAGCCCCAGCATTTT
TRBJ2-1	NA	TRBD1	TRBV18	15	CASLQGVARGNEQFF	TGTGCCAGCTTACAGGGGGTAGCCCGCGGCAATGAGCAGTTCTTC
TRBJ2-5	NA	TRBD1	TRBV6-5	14	CASAIGTGYGTQYF	TGTGCCAGCGCTATAGGGACAGGGTACGGGACCCAGTACTTC
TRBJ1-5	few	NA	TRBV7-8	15	CASSLVRTANQPQHF	TGTGCCAGCAGCTTAGTCCGGACAGCCAATCAGCCCCAGCATTTT
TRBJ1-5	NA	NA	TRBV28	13	CASNKHGNQPQHF	TGTGCCAGCAATAAGCATGGCAATCAGCCCCAGCATTTT
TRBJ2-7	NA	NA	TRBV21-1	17	CASSKARDGTNSYEQYF	TGTGCCAGCAGCAAAGCGCGTGATGGGACTAACTCCTACGAGCAGTACTTC
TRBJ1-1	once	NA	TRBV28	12	CASILWGTEAFF	TGTGCCAGCATCCTTTGGGGGACTGAAGCTTTCTTT
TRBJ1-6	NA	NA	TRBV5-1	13	CASAQGNNSPLHF	TGCGCCAGCGCACAGGGAAACAATTCACCCCTCCACTTT
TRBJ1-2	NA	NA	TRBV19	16	CASSIVSGEGNYGYTF	TGTGCCAGTAGTATAGTTTCAGGGGAGGGCAACTATGGCTACACCTTC
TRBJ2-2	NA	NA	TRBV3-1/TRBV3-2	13	CASSQDRAGELFF	TGTGCCAGCAGCCAAGATCGGGCCGGGGAGCTGTTTTTT
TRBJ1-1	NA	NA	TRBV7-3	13	CASSPQGYTEAFF	TGTGCCAGCAGCCCTCAGGGGTACACTGAAGCTTTCTTT
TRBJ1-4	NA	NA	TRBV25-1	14	CASSGVLLGEKLFF	TGTGCCAGCAGTGGGGTCCTCTTGGGGGAAAAACTGTTTTTT
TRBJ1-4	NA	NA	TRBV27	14	CASTPRTGGEKLFF	TGTGCCAGCACCCCTAGGACGGGGGGTGAAAAACTGTTTTTT
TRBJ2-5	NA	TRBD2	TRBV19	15	CASSTKRGLKETQYF	TGTGCCAGTAGTACAAAGCGGGGGCTGAAAGAGACCCAGTACTTC
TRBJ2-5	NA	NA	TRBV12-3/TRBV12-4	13	CASSFFSGETQYF	TGTGCCAGCAGTTTTTTCTCGGGGGAGACCCAGTACTTC
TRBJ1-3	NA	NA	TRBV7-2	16	CASSLTTNAAGNTIYF	TGTGCCAGCAGCTTGACCACGAATGCAGCTGGAAACACCATATATTTT
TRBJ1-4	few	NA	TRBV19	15	CASIPRIAANEKLFF	TGTGCCAGTATCCCGCGGATAGCGGCTAATGAAAAACTGTTTTTT